A single sample is the source of the 13 T cell receptor beta chains below, sequenced in a study of blood T cell repertoires in COVID-19. Some clones are missing from TCRdb's copy, which holds only in-frame ones; the method was immunoSEQ multiplex PCR. This table holds around 42,000 clones, about 91% found once. Sample: peripheral blood. The receptors shown here come from a human donor in a cohort sampled during active COVID-19.

The V gene is TRBV12-3 or TRBV12-4, the J gene TRBJ2-1, with 8 bases that match TRBD2. CDR3 length equals 13 residues. V dropped 10 bases and J dropped 6; count of bases not matched to a gene: 8. The CDR3 bases are TGTGCCACCCTAGCGGGTTCATCCAATGAGCAGTTCTTC. This gives the protein CATLAGSSNEQFF.

The rearrangement links TRBV11-3 to TRBJ2-3; tentative D call: TRBD2 (5 bases). The V gene's germline CDR1 is SGHNT and CDR2 YENEEA. Trimming removed 6 bases from V and 0 bases from J, with 13 bases in between. This CDR3 has 15 residues. The CDR3 is CASRLESESTDTQYF. CDR3 nucleotide sequence: TGTGCCAGCAGACTAGAGAGCGAAAGCACAGATACGCAGTATTTT.

The rearrangement joins TRBV5-1 to TRBJ2-3; 14 bases map to TRBD2. The junction had 3 bases not matched to a gene; V was cut back by 4 bases and J by 5 bases. This CDR3 contains 15 residues. CDR1 SGHRS and CDR2 YFSETQ come from the germline V gene. The CDR3: CASSTGLAGVDTQYF. DNA for the CDR3: TGCGCCAGCAGCACGGGACTAGCGGGAGTAGATACGCAGTATTTT.

This clone was seen only once. The chain recombines TRBV5-1 with TRBJ2-7; D possibly corresponds to TRBD1 (7 bases). The V end was cut by 4 bases, the J end by 5 bases, with 16 bases between. The CDR3 is 14 amino acids. Germline-derived CDR1 and CDR2 are SGHRS and YFSETQ. The CDR3 region has the DNA TGCGCCAGCAGCCTCCGGGGCAGGGGGGACGAGCAGTACTTC. Its protein product is CASSLRGRGDEQYF.

The chain is built from TRBV28 and TRBJ1-1, with 9 bases fitting TRBD1. The CDR3 has 14 amino acids. Germline trimming cut 5 bases from V and 8 bases from J; bases unmatched to any gene: 9. Looked up from germline, CDR1 is MDHEN and CDR2 is SYDVKM. Here the CDR3 reads CASSLNRGQAEAFF. CDR3 in DNA: TGTGCCAGCAGTCTAAACAGGGGGCAGGCCGAAGCTTTCTTT. The variable domain in full, with the rest retrieved from reference TRBV28 and TRBJ1-1, is DVKVTQSSRYLVKRTGEKVFLECVQDMDHENMFWYRQDPGLGLRLIYFSYDVKMKEKGDIPEGYSVSREKKERFSLILESASTNQTSMYLCASSLNRGQAEAFFGQGTRLTVV.

The chain is built from TRBV19 and TRBJ1-5, with TRBD1 matching 8 bases. J was trimmed by 3 bases and V by 7 bases; bases with no gene match: 11. Germline loops: CDR1 LNHDA, CDR2 SQIVND (reference sequence). The CDR3 totals 16 residues. The CDR3 DNA is TGTGCCAGTACCAGAAGGACAGGGAAGACCAATCAGCCCCAGCATTTT. It is translated as CASTRRTGKTNQPQHF.

The genes are TRBV12-3 or TRBV12-4 and TRBJ1-4, with a possible D match to TRBD1 (5 bases). The CDR3 extends over 13 amino acids. V lost 6 bases to trimming and J lost 6 bases, with 11 bases between them. The CDR3 is CASSTVGHEKLFF. The CDR3 coding sequence is TGTGCCAGCAGCACGGTGGGGCATGAAAAACTGTTTTTT.

The chain is built from TRBV3-1 (or the pseudogene TRBV3-2) and TRBJ2-2, with 7 bases identical to TRBD1. The CDR3 spans 14 residues. V dropped 5 bases and J dropped 5; count of bases not matched to a gene: 5. CDR1 is LGHDT, CDR2 YNNKEL, per germline (reference sequence). CDR3 nucleotide sequence: TGTGCCAGCAGCTCTACAGGGGTGACCGGGGAGCTGTTTTTT. Encoded protein: CASSSTGVTGELFF.

V is TRBV2 and J is TRBJ1-5; 12 nucleotides align to TRBD1. Germline lookup yields CDR1 SNHLY and CDR2 FYNNEI. The V gene end was trimmed by 5 bases and the J gene end by 7 bases; junction bases not matched to a gene: 15. CDR3 length: 18 amino acids. The DNA for the CDR3 is TGTGCCAGCAGTTCCTTTACGGGACAGGGGGCGCGAGGACAGCCCCAGCATTTT. Protein sequence: CASSSFTGQGARGQPQHF.

The chain is built from TRBV9 and TRBJ1-1; a possible D gene is TRBD1 (5 bases). The germline V and J ends were trimmed by 3 bases and 4 bases, with 10 bases remaining between them. Looked up from germline, CDR1 is SGDLS and CDR2 is YYNGEE. The length of the CDR3 is 13 residues. CDR3 bases: TGTGCCAGCAGCGAGGGGATGGTCACTGAAGCTTTCTTT. Encoded protein: CASSEGMVTEAFF. The full variable domain, rest sourced from reference TRBV9 and TRBJ1-1, is DSGVTQTPKHLITATGQRVTLRCSPRSGDLSVYWYQQSLDQGLQFLIQYYNGEERAKGNILERFSAQQFPDLHSELNLSSLELGDSALYFCASSEGMVTEAFFGQGTRLTVV.

The rearrangement uses TRBV7-2 and TRBJ1-2; 7 nucleotides match TRBD1. V trimming: 4 bases; J trimming: 4 bases; junction bases outside the gene matches: 15. Looked up from germline, CDR1 is SGHTA and CDR2 is FQGNSA. The CDR3 is made up of 17 amino acids. The DNA of the CDR3 is TGTGCCAGCAGCTCCGGGATAACACAGGGGATCGGCTATGGCTACACCTTC. Protein product: CASSSGITQGIGYGYTF.

V is TRBV15 and J is TRBJ2-2, with 10 bases fitting TRBD2. Germline loops: CDR1 LNHNV, CDR2 YYDKDF (reference sequence). V lost 2 bases and J lost 1; bases outside the gene matches: 4. The CDR3 covers 17 residues. The CDR3 DNA sequence: TGTGCCACCAGCAGATCAAGACTAGCGGGGAACACCGGGGAGCTGTTTTTT. Its translation is CATSRSRLAGNTGELFF.

A few counts support this clone. The chain carries TRBV7-9 and TRBJ2-7; D is unresolved. Germline-derived CDR1 and CDR2 are SEHNR and FQNEAQ (reference sequence). This CDR3 region has 12 residues. V was shortened by 1 base and J by 6 bases, with 7 bases between the two germline ends. CDR3 DNA: TGTGCCAGCAGCTTAGACTACGGCGAGCAGTACTTC. It translates to CASSLDYGEQYF.